A selection of T cell receptor beta chains follows, all from one sample in a study of cytomegalovirus exposure and HLA in healthy donors. The method was immunoSEQ multiplex PCR; TCRdb's version includes in-frame clones alone and lacks a portion of them. The specimen's table records roughly 220,000 clones. The specimen sequenced was PBMCs. The source of these receptors is a girl aged 2 to 9 in good health and CMV-seropositive. Each CDR3 is given with its conserved first and last residue. The order of the fields is V gene, J gene, D gene, CDR3 protein, CDR3 DNA. The D gene is left open where the match is weak.

TRBV5-1	TRBJ2-5	TRBD1	CASSLAGQGETQYF	TGCGCCAGCAGCTTGGCGGGACAGGGAGAGACCCAGTACTTC
TRBV6-1	TRBJ2-2	-	CASRTSDKGGELFF	TGTGCCAGCAGGACATCCGACAAAGGCGGGGAGCTGTTTTTT
TRBV2	TRBJ2-7	-	CASKREDYEQYF	TGTGCCAGCAAACGAGAGGACTACGAGCAGTACTTC
TRBV4-1	TRBJ2-7	-	CASSQDLRVPPYEQYF	TGCGCCAGCAGCCAAGACCTCCGAGTTCCGCCCTACGAGCAGTACTTC
TRBV10-2	TRBJ2-3	TRBD1	CASSESGQGSTDTQYF	TGCGCCAGCAGTGAGTCGGGACAGGGAAGCACAGATACGCAGTATTTT
TRBV5-1	TRBJ2-3	TRBD2	CASSLALAGGSSTDTQYF	TGCGCCAGCAGCTTGGCCCTAGCGGGAGGGAGTAGCACAGATACGCAGTATTTT
TRBV15	TRBJ2-2	TRBD1	CATSRDLTGITGELFF	TGTGCCACCAGCAGAGACCTGACAGGGATCACCGGGGAGCTGTTTTTT
TRBV5-1	TRBJ2-7	TRBD2	CASSSEREENGSYEQYF	TGCGCCAGCAGCTCTGAGCGGGAGGAGAATGGCTCCTACGAGCAGTACTTC
TRBV28	TRBJ1-5	TRBD1	CASITGTGGPQPQHF	TGTGCCAGCATAACCGGGACAGGGGGCCCTCAGCCCCAGCATTTT
TRBV20-1	TRBJ2-7	-	CSAVRDYEQYF	TGCAGTGCTGTACGAGATTACGAGCAGTACTTC
TRBV27	TRBJ2-7	-	CASSLNTGPYEQYF	TGTGCCAGCAGTTTAAACACAGGGCCCTACGAGCAGTACTTC
TRBV29-1	TRBJ1-5	-	CSALLGGVGQPQHF	TGCAGCGCACTCCTTGGGGGCGTTGGTCAGCCCCAGCATTTT
TRBV18	TRBJ2-7	TRBD2	CASSPPSSGRVYEQYF	TGTGCCAGCTCACCACCATCTAGCGGGAGGGTCTACGAGCAGTACTTC
TRBV7-8	TRBJ2-7	TRBD2	CASSPTHGTSGSLYEQYF	TGTGCCAGCAGCCCCACCCATGGGACTAGCGGGAGCCTCTACGAGCAGTACTTC
TRBV7-9	TRBJ1-1	-	CASSLMQVGTSEAFF	TGTGCCAGCAGCCTAATGCAGGTCGGGACATCTGAAGCTTTCTTT
TRBV23-1	TRBJ2-1	TRBD2	CASLPIAGGYNEQFF	TGCGCCAGCCTACCTATAGCGGGAGGCTACAATGAGCAGTTCTTC
TRBV27	TRBJ2-7	TRBD1	CASGSGDRVYEQYF	TGTGCCAGCGGATCCGGGGACAGGGTCTACGAGCAGTACTTC
TRBV11-2	TRBJ2-5	-	CASSLPGLETQYF	TGTGCCAGCAGCTTACCAGGGTTGGAGACCCAGTACTTC
TRBV5-1	TRBJ1-4	-	CASSLAGVDEKLFF	TGCGCCAGCAGCTTGGCAGGTGTTGATGAAAAACTGTTTTTT
TRBV29-1	TRBJ1-2	TRBD1	CSVQTGGEGKGYTF	TGCAGCGTTCAGACAGGGGGCGAGGGAAAAGGCTACACCTTC
TRBV28	TRBJ1-5	-	CATQGGRHQPQHF	TGTGCCACTCAGGGAGGGCGGCATCAGCCCCAGCATTTT
TRBV18	TRBJ2-3	TRBD2	CASSPVAGVTDTQYF	TGTGCCAGCTCTCCAGTAGCGGGAGTTACAGATACGCAGTATTTT
TRBV28	TRBJ2-1	TRBD2	CASSLDGLAASYNEQFF	TGTGCCAGCAGTTTAGACGGACTAGCGGCCTCCTACAATGAGCAGTTCTTC
TRBV5-4	TRBJ2-5	TRBD2	CASSSPTGTSEWGETQYF	TGTGCCAGCAGCTCCCCGACCGGGACTAGCGAGTGGGGGGAGACCCAGTACTTC
TRBV5-1	TRBJ2-7	TRBD1	CASSYATGGYEQYF	TGCGCCAGCAGCTACGCGACAGGGGGCTACGAGCAGTACTTC
TRBV7-2	TRBJ1-2	-	CASSIQQGSSGYTF	TGTGCCAGCAGCATCCAACAGGGAAGTAGTGGCTACACCTTC
TRBV2	TRBJ2-3	-	CASQAGFSTDTQYF	TGTGCCAGCCAGGCGGGTTTTAGCACAGATACGCAGTATTTT
TRBV7-9	TRBJ2-5	TRBD1	CASSLYRGRETQYF	TGTGCCAGCAGCTTGTACAGGGGTAGGGAGACCCAGTACTTC
TRBV11-3	TRBJ2-2	-	CASSFEDSRSGELFF	TGTGCCAGCAGCTTCGAGGACAGTCGCTCCGGGGAGCTGTTTTTT